Listed below are T cell receptor beta chains from one sample, sequenced in a study of radiotherapy plus CTLA-4 blockade in lung cancer. Generated by immunoSEQ multiplex PCR, the TCRdb table keeps only in-frame clones and is missing some. The sample includes more than 90,000 clones, around nine tenths seen only once; the top ten take approximately 5%. Sequenced here: peripheral blood, sampled from a patient treated with radiotherapy plus ipilimumab. All receptors derive from a human donor with non-small cell lung cancer that progressed on radiotherapy plus ipilimumab. Each CDR3 is given with its conserved first and last residue. A D gene is named only where the DNA matches it firmly. A row's size may be missing; if present it is once, few, many or a size class.

j_gene,abundance,v_gene,d_gene,CDR3nt,CDR3aa
TRBJ2-1,-,TRBV2,TRBD2,TGTGCCAGCGGGCTAGCGGAGTCCTACAATGAGCAGTTCTTC,CASGLAESYNEQFF
TRBJ2-3,-,TRBV7-9,-,TGTGCCAGCAGCTTAATTCAGGGGTTCGCAGATACGCAGTATTTT,CASSLIQGFADTQYF
TRBJ2-5,-,TRBV5-4,TRBD2,TGTGCCAGCAGAGGGAGCGGGACGGGGGCCCAGTACTTC,CASRGSGTGAQYF
TRBJ1-5,-,TRBV7-9,-,TGTGCCAGCAGCTTGGGCGCGGGTCAGCCCCAGCATTTT,CASSLGAGQPQHF
TRBJ2-5,few,TRBV7-9,-,TGTGCCAGCAGCTTTGGGTCGGAAGAGACCCAGTACTTC,CASSFGSEETQYF
TRBJ2-2,once,TRBV2,-,TGTGCCAGCATTTCCCGCAGGGGAGCGAACACCGGGGAGCTGTTTTTT,CASISRRGANTGELFF
TRBJ2-1,-,TRBV2,-,TGTGCCAGCAGCGCCCTAGGCGCCCCCCCGGATGAGCAGTTCTTC,CASSALGAPPDEQFF
TRBJ1-3,-,TRBV9,-,TGTGCCAGCAGCCTAACGACGGCGGCGGGAAACACCATATATTTT,CASSLTTAAGNTIYF
TRBJ2-2,few,TRBV9,-,TGTGCCAGCGCGTTGGGGGTTGGGCCCGGGGAGCTGTTTTTT,CASALGVGPGELFF
TRBJ1-1,-,TRBV7-8,-,TGTGCCAGCAGCACACGATGGGGGGGCACTGAAGCTTTCTTT,CASSTRWGGTEAFF
TRBJ1-1,-,TRBV6-1,-,TGTGCCAGCAGTGATTCTTCAGAAAACACTGAAGCTTTCTTT,CASSDSSENTEAFF
TRBJ2-2,-,TRBV9,TRBD2,TGTGCCAGCAGCGTAGAACCCGGGACTAGCGGGAGGACCACCGGGGAGCTGTTTTTT,CASSVEPGTSGRTTGELFF
TRBJ2-7,-,TRBV6-1,-,TGTGCCGGGGGGTTAGATAGCGGACCCGCCTACGAGCAGTACTTC,CAGGLDSGPAYEQYF
TRBJ2-2,-,TRBV6-1,TRBD2,TGTGCCAGCAGTGAGGCTAGCGGGAGTATGGAGCTGTTTTTT,CASSEASGSMELFF
TRBJ1-1,-,TRBV5-1,-,TGCGCCAGCAGCTTATGGGAGAAGCACACTGAAGCTTTCTTT,CASSLWEKHTEAFF
TRBJ2-5,-,TRBV6-5,-,TGTGCCAGCAGTGCCCCGGGAGTGGAGACCCAGTACTTC,CASSAPGVETQYF
TRBJ2-7,-,TRBV28,TRBD2,TGTGCCAGCAGTTCATATAGCGGGGGGGGAGCCGAGCAGTACTTC,CASSSYSGGGAEQYF
TRBJ2-1,once,TRBV9,TRBD2,TGTGCCAGCAGCACCTCACTAGCGAGGGACAATGAGCAGTTCTTC,CASSTSLARDNEQFF
TRBJ2-7,-,TRBV5-1,-,TGCGCCAGCAGCTTGCTGTCAAGCAGGGATCCCTACGAGCAGTACTTC,CASSLLSSRDPYEQYF
TRBJ2-7,few,TRBV7-9,-,TGTGCCAGCAGCTATAACTACGAGCAGTACTTC,CASSYNYEQYF
TRBJ1-1,-,TRBV14,TRBD1,TGTGCCAGCAGCAGGGACAGGGGGAACATGAACATTGAAGCTTTCTTT,CASSRDRGNMNIEAFF
TRBJ1-2,-,TRBV30,-,TGTGCCTGGAGTGTACAAGTCGGGGGCTTCTATGGCTACACCTTC,CAWSVQVGGFYGYTF
TRBJ1-2,-,TRBV2,TRBD1,TGTGCCAGCAGGGTAGGGGGCACTAACTATGGCTACACCTTC,CASRVGGTNYGYTF
TRBJ2-7,-,TRBV15,-,TGTGCCACCAGCAGCCAGAAAGGACGACAACGATTC,CATSSQKGRQRF
TRBJ2-7,-,TRBV6-6,-,TGTGCCAGCAGTTACGGCCAGGGAGGCTACGAGCAGTACTTC,CASSYGQGGYEQYF
TRBJ2-1,-,TRBV2,-,TGTGCCAGCAGTGTAGCAGGGCCGGGTGAGCAGTTCTTC,CASSVAGPGEQFF
TRBJ1-5,-,TRBV27,-,TGTGCCAGCCGGCGCAGAGATAGCAATCAGCCCCAGCATTTT,CASRRRDSNQPQHF
TRBJ1-3,-,TRBV5-4,-,TGTGCCAGCAGCTTGGGGGTAGGAGCTGGAAACACCATATATTTT,CASSLGVGAGNTIYF
TRBJ2-7,-,TRBV5-1,TRBD2,TGCGCCAGCAGCCGGACTAGCGGGAGTTACGAGCAGTACTTC,CASSRTSGSYEQYF
TRBJ1-5,-,TRBV19,-,TGTGCCAGTAGTATTGGCCCCGGGCCTCAGCCCCAGCATTTT,CASSIGPGPQPQHF
TRBJ2-7,-,TRBV6-1,-,TGTGCCAGCAGTGAAGCGTTCCCTCCCTACGAGCAGTACTTC,CASSEAFPPYEQYF
TRBJ2-1,-,TRBV7-6,-,TGTGCCAGCAGCAACGCAGTTGGGGGTGAGCAGTTCTTC,CASSNAVGGEQFF
TRBJ1-6,-,TRBV5-1,TRBD1,TGCGCCAGCAGCCTGCCGGGACAGGGGGATTCACCCCTCCACTTT,CASSLPGQGDSPLHF
TRBJ2-2,-,TRBV11-2,TRBD2,TGTGCCAGCAGCTCTAGCGGGAGCACCGGGGAGCTGTTTTTT,CASSSSGSTGELFF
TRBJ2-7,medium-sized,TRBV4-1,-,TGCGCCAGCAGCCAAGAAGGGGGCGGGAATTCCCTCGAGCAGTACTTC,CASSQEGGGNSLEQYF
TRBJ2-3,-,TRBV29-1,-,TGCAGCGTTGAAGATGGAAGGGGCGATACGCAGTATTTT,CSVEDGRGDTQYF
TRBJ2-7,once,TRBV19,-,TGTGCCAGTAGCCTAGTAACCGGCTACGAGCAGTACTTC,CASSLVTGYEQYF
TRBJ2-7,-,TRBV18,-,TGTGCCAGCGGCGAGCAGGCGACCGAGCAGTACTTC,CASGEQATEQYF
TRBJ2-7,-,TRBV5-1,TRBD2,TGCGCCAGCAGCTTGGGTAGCGGGAGTAGCGAGCAGTACTTC,CASSLGSGSSEQYF
TRBJ2-1,-,TRBV5-1,TRBD2,TGCGCCAGCAGCTTAAGCGGGAGCATGAATGAGCAGTTCTTC,CASSLSGSMNEQFF
TRBJ2-7,few,TRBV4-1,-,TGCGCCAGCAGCCGGTCAACTCTGGGTCTCGACGAGCAGTACTTC,CASSRSTLGLDEQYF
TRBJ2-1,-,TRBV9,-,TGTGCCAGCAGCGTATTAGCGGAGTACAATGAGCAGTTCTTC,CASSVLAEYNEQFF
TRBJ1-2,-,TRBV6-5,TRBD1,TGTGCCAGCACCCACAGGGGTTCGGCGGGCTATGGCTACACCTTC,CASTHRGSAGYGYTF
TRBJ2-7,-,TRBV18,TRBD1,TGTGCCAGCTCACCTGGGACAGGGTTCTCCTACGAGCAGTACTTC,CASSPGTGFSYEQYF
TRBJ2-6,-,TRBV2,-,TGTGCCGCCCGACGGATTATAGTTCAGTCTGGGGCCAACGTCCTGACTTTC,CAARRIIVQSGANVLTF
TRBJ2-3,-,TRBV18,-,TGTGCCAGCTCACCTCTTCCGAGCACAGATACGCAGTATTTT,CASSPLPSTDTQYF
TRBJ1-2,-,TRBV5-1,TRBD1,TGCGCCAGCAGCTTGGGTGGGACAGGGTATGGCTACACCTTC,CASSLGGTGYGYTF
TRBJ2-5,-,TRBV7-8,-,TGTGCCAGCAGCTTAGTGAGGGGAGAGACCCAGTACTTC,CASSLVRGETQYF
TRBJ1-4,-,TRBV6-6,TRBD1,TGTGCCGTACCGGGACAGGGTAATGAAAAACTGTTTTTT,CAVPGQGNEKLFF
TRBJ2-3,-,TRBV11-2,-,TGTGCCAGCAGCTCCGGTGGCGGGCAAACAGATACGCAGTATTTT,CASSSGGGQTDTQYF
TRBJ2-1,-,TRBV7-9,TRBD2,TGTGCCAGCAGTTTTACAACTCGGGGGGATGAGCAGTTCTTC,CASSFTTRGDEQFF
TRBJ2-1,-,TRBV14,TRBD1,TGTGCCAGCAGCCACGGACAGGGGTATGATGAGCAGTTCTTC,CASSHGQGYDEQFF
TRBJ2-7,-,TRBV11-3,-,TGTGCCGACCCAGGCGGCTACTCCTACGAGCAGTACTTC,CADPGGYSYEQYF
TRBJ2-5,-,TRBV27,TRBD2,TGTGCCAGCAGAAAAAGGGGGACTAGCGGGATTGGGGTACAAGAGACCCAGTACTTC,CASRKRGTSGIGVQETQYF
TRBJ2-5,-,TRBV19,-,TGTGCCAGTAGGGTAGATCCGTCCCAAGAGACCCAGTACTTC,CASRVDPSQETQYF
TRBJ2-2,-,TRBV6-1,-,TGTGCCAGCAGTGAAGCGACTAGACAAACCGGGGAGCTGTTTTTT,CASSEATRQTGELFF
TRBJ2-1,-,TRBV6-1,-,TGTGCCAGCACCACAGATCTTCTCAATGAGCAGTTCTTC,CASTTDLLNEQFF
TRBJ2-7,-,TRBV5-1,-,TGCGCCAGCAGCTTGGTTCCAGGCAGTTCCTACGAGCAGTACTTC,CASSLVPGSSYEQYF
TRBJ1-5,-,TRBV30,-,TGTGCCTGGAGTGTCCAGGGTAATCAGCCCCAGCATTTT,CAWSVQGNQPQHF
TRBJ2-7,-,TRBV10-1,TRBD2,TGCGCCAGCAGTGAGTCGAGGGCTAGCGGACTCTACGAGCAGTACTTC,CASSESRASGLYEQYF